The present T cell receptor beta chain was sequenced within a study of cytomegalovirus exposure and HLA in healthy donors. The primer mix had 60 Vbeta and 13 Jbeta primers. Profiled with immunoSEQ multiplex PCR; TCRdb holds only in-frame clones, not every one. This sample yields over 50,000 clones, of which 75% to 85% are seen a single time; roughly 51% belongs to the top ten. Study conclusions and caveats: In a later analysis, a missense DCLRE1C variant was linked to TCR beta V- and J-gene trimming.

Per germline, CDR1 SGHVS and CDR2 FNYEAQ. V trimming: 0 bases; J trimming: 1 base; junction bases outside the gene matches: 5. The CDR3 consists of 19 residues. As concerns this clone: Its antigen is not known.

The genes are TRBV7-6 and TRBJ2-5; 16 nucleotides align to TRBD2. Sequences were obtained from PBMCs. The sequence derives from a middle-aged man in good health and CMV-seropositive. The CDR3, as DNA: TGTGCCAGCAGCTTAGCGCCGGGACTAGCGGGAGGGTTCCAAGAGACCCAGTACTTC. Encoded protein: CASSLAPGLAGGFQETQYF. Drawing the rest from reference TRBV7-6 and TRBJ2-5, the complete variable domain is GAGVSQSPRYKVTKRGQDVALRCDPISGHVSLYWYRQALGQGPEFLTYFNYEAQQDKSGLPNDRFSAERPEGSISTLTIQRTEQRDSAMYRCASSLAPGLAGGFQETQYFGPGTRLLVL.